A selection of T cell receptor beta chains follows, all from one sample in a study of shared clonotypes between healthy human individuals. This table comes from immunoSEQ multiplex PCR, and its TCRdb copy is limited to in-frame clones, with some not included. Among 2.5 million or so clones listed, roughly 92% were seen once. The specimen sequenced was naive CD4+ T cells sorted from blood. The receptors originated from a man younger than 30 in good health. Both conserved end residues are part of each CDR3. A D gene is named only where the DNA matches it firmly. Expanded clones are given a class, and other clones once, few, many or no size at all.

j_gene | d_gene | v_gene | abundance | CDR3aa | CDR3nt
TRBJ2-2 | - | TRBV30 | - | CAWRIVPGELFF | TGTGCCTGGAGGATAGTCCCCGGGGAGCTGTTTTTT
TRBJ1-4 | TRBD1 | TRBV6-4 | few | CASSEQGGEKLFF | TGTGCCAGCAGTGAACAGGGGGGAGAAAAACTGTTTTTT
TRBJ2-7 | - | TRBV5-1 | - | CASSFLDEQYF | TGCGCCAGCAGCTTTTTGGACGAGCAGTACTTC
TRBJ1-5 | - | TRBV10-3 | - | CAISESTERGKQHF | TGTGCCATCAGTGAGTCGACCGAGCGGGGGAAACAGCATTTT
TRBJ1-2 | - | TRBV18 | - | CASSQGEGDGYTF | TGTGCCAGCTCCCAGGGTGAAGGGGATGGCTACACCTTC
TRBJ1-6 | TRBD1 | TRBV18 | - | CASSPRDRGGNSPLHF | TGTGCCAGCTCACCACGAGACAGGGGTGGGAATTCACCCCTCCACTTT
TRBJ2-3 | TRBD2 | TRBV27 | - | CASREAGSTGTDTQYF | TGTGCCAGCAGGGAAGCGGGGTCAACGGGGACAGATACGCAGTATTTT
TRBJ2-3 | - | TRBV5-1 | - | CASSLAWGTDTQYF | TGCGCCAGCAGCTTGGCCTGGGGTACAGATACGCAGTATTTT
TRBJ2-7 | - | TRBV28 | - | CATTGRTYEQYF | TGTGCCACCACGGGACGGACCTACGAGCAGTACTTC
TRBJ2-7 | - | TRBV4-1 | - | CASSPRVPPEQYF | TGCGCCAGCAGCCCCAGGGTTCCTCCGGAGCAGTACTTC
TRBJ1-5 | TRBD1 | TRBV27 | - | CASSRSLRDSRPQPQHF | TGTGCCAGCAGTAGATCACTTCGGGACAGTCGGCCTCAGCCCCAGCATTTT
TRBJ1-6 | - | TRBV11-2 | few | CASSLPVDGSSYNSPLHF | TGTGCCAGCAGCTTACCAGTGGACGGAAGCTCCTATAATTCACCCCTCCACTTT
TRBJ1-1 | - | TRBV7-2 | once | CASSPNRGSTEAFF | TGTGCCAGCAGCCCGAATCGGGGCAGCACTGAAGCTTTCTTT
TRBJ2-7 | - | TRBV23-1 | once | CASSPRGGGTVHEQYF | TGCGCCAGCAGTCCCCGCGGAGGGGGAACGGTCCACGAGCAGTACTTC
TRBJ2-2 | - | TRBV10-3 | - | CAIAAAANTGELFF | TGTGCCATCGCGGCAGCCGCGAACACCGGGGAGCTGTTTTTT
TRBJ1-2 | - | TRBV30 | - | CAWSVTGGYTF | TGTGCCTGGAGTGTCACGGGCGGCTACACCTTC
TRBJ1-5 | - | TRBV28 | - | CASSGLRQPQHF | TGTGCCAGCAGTGGTCTGAGGCAGCCCCAGCATTTT
TRBJ2-2 | - | TRBV6-5 | once | CASRNGINTGELFF | TGTGCCAGCAGAAACGGGATAAACACCGGGGAGCTGTTTTTT
TRBJ2-3 | - | TRBV4-1 | - | CASSPYHLSADTQYF | TGCGCCAGCAGCCCTTACCATCTGAGCGCAGATACGCAGTATTTT
TRBJ1-1 | TRBD1 | TRBV7-6 | - | CASSLRSGQGPEAFF | TGTGCCAGCAGCTTAAGATCGGGACAGGGGCCTGAAGCTTTCTTT
TRBJ1-2 | - | TRBV19 | - | CASSILGPNYGYTF | TGTGCCAGTAGTATATTGGGCCCTAACTATGGCTACACCTTC
TRBJ2-7 | TRBD1 | TRBV6-1 | - | CASSQGTGLRRQYF | TGTGCCAGCAGCCAAGGGACAGGGTTACGACGACAGTACTTC
TRBJ1-1 | - | TRBV10-3 | once | CAISAARGTNTEAFF | TGTGCCATCAGTGCTGCCAGGGGTACGAACACTGAAGCTTTCTTT
TRBJ1-1 | - | TRBV6-1 | - | CASSQGTEAFF | TGTGCCAGCAGCCAGGGGACTGAAGCTTTCTTT
TRBJ1-3 | TRBD1 | TRBV30 | - | CAWSPTGVGGNTIYF | TGTGCCTGGAGTCCGACAGGGGTTGGTGGAAACACCATATATTTT
TRBJ2-7 | TRBD1 | TRBV28 | - | CASSFDRGNEQYF | TGTGCCAGCAGTTTCGACAGGGGGAACGAGCAGTACTTC
TRBJ2-3 | - | TRBV5-4 | - | CASSPLGTLADTQYF | TGTGCCAGCTCACCCCTGGGGACACTAGCAGATACGCAGTATTTT
TRBJ1-4 | - | TRBV5-1 | - | CASSLRSKNEKLFF | TGCGCCAGCAGCTTGAGGAGTAAGAATGAAAAACTGTTTTTT
TRBJ1-5 | - | TRBV6-1 | - | CASSQWSQPQHF | TGTGCCAGCAGTCAATGGAGTCAGCCCCAGCATTTT
TRBJ2-4 | - | TRBV5-1 | - | CASSLMTGVAKNIQYF | TGCGCCAGCAGCCTTATGACAGGTGTAGCCAAAAACATTCAGTACTTC
TRBJ1-4 | TRBD1 | TRBV5-1 | - | CASSLEGAAGEKLFF | TGCGCCAGCAGCTTGGAGGGGGCGGCTGGGGAAAAACTGTTTTTT
TRBJ2-5 | TRBD2 | TRBV6-1 | - | CASKRGPQETQYF | TGTGCCAGCAAGCGGGGGCCTCAAGAGACCCAGTACTTC
TRBJ1-1 | TRBD1 | TRBV6-6 | - | CANSRDRVNTEAFF | TGTGCCAACAGTCGTGACAGGGTGAACACTGAAGCTTTCTTT
TRBJ2-7 | - | TRBV7-9 | - | CASSSTGEQYF | TGTGCCAGCAGCTCTACAGGAGAGCAGTACTTC
TRBJ1-4 | - | TRBV29-1 | - | CSVDTVTTNEKLFF | TGCAGCGTCGATACGGTTACAACTAATGAAAAACTGTTTTTT
TRBJ2-3 | - | TRBV5-1 | - | CASSLRPWEDTQYF | TGCGCCAGCAGCTTGCGACCATGGGAAGATACGCAGTATTTT
TRBJ2-2 | - | TRBV1 | - | CTSSQVTSGGAVGELFF | TGCACCAGCAGCCAGGTAACTAGCGGGGGGGCTGTCGGGGAGCTGTTTTTT
TRBJ1-1 | - | TRBV2 | - | CASRPNTEAFF | TGTGCCAGCAGACCGAACACTGAAGCTTTCTTT
TRBJ2-5 | - | TRBV16 | once | CASSPPRRETQYF | TGTGCCAGCAGCCCTCCCAGGCGGGAGACCCAGTACTTC
TRBJ2-2 | - | TRBV6-5 | once | CASSSLYLANTGELFF | TGTGCCAGCAGTTCTCTTTATCTGGCGAACACCGGGGAGCTGTTTTTT
TRBJ2-7 | TRBD1 | TRBV30 | - | CAWNRGLYEQYF | TGTGCCTGGAACAGGGGGCTGTACGAGCAGTACTTC
TRBJ2-3 | - | TRBV2 | - | CASSEGGTDTQYF | TGTGCCAGCAGTGAGGGCGGCACAGATACGCAGTATTTT
TRBJ1-1 | - | TRBV5-1 | - | CASSGTWAVNTEAFF | TGCGCCAGCAGCGGCACTTGGGCGGTGAACACTGAAGCTTTCTTT
TRBJ1-2 | - | TRBV9 | - | CASSVDGANYGYTF | TGTGCCAGCAGCGTAGACGGGGCGAACTATGGCTACACCTTC
TRBJ2-7 | TRBD1 | TRBV9 | - | CASSVEGTGEQYF | TGTGCCAGCAGCGTAGAGGGGACAGGCGAGCAGTACTTC
TRBJ1-1 | - | TRBV28 | - | CASKLAAKGRRLEAFF | TGTGCCAGCAAGCTAGCGGCAAAAGGACGGCGTCTTGAAGCTTTCTTT
TRBJ2-1 | TRBD2 | TRBV5-1 | - | CASSQTSGGNEQFF | TGCGCCAGCAGCCAGACCTCGGGGGGGAATGAGCAGTTCTTC
TRBJ1-4 | - | TRBV7-6 | - | CASSLGGVTNEKLFF | TGTGCCAGCAGCCTAGGAGGGGTAACTAATGAAAAACTGTTTTTT
TRBJ2-7 | - | TRBV11-3 | - | CASSDSTYEQYF | TGTGCCAGCAGCGACAGTACCTACGAGCAGTACTTC
TRBJ2-7 | - | TRBV6-1 | - | CASSVPGGSHEQYF | TGTGCCAGCAGTGTCCCAGGCGGCTCCCACGAGCAGTACTTC
TRBJ2-1 | - | TRBV28 | once | CATVGGGYNEQFF | TGTGCCACCGTGGGGGGCGGCTACAATGAGCAGTTCTTC
TRBJ1-4 | - | TRBV9 | - | CASSVEEGQELFF | TGTGCCAGCAGCGTAGAAGAAGGCCAGGAACTGTTTTTT
TRBJ2-7 | - | TRBV18 | - | CASSPPSGSSYEQYF | TGTGCCAGCTCACCACCTTCGGGAAGCTCCTACGAGCAGTACTTC
TRBJ2-3 | TRBD1 | TRBV5-4 | - | CASSPGTAYGDTQYF | TGTGCCAGCAGTCCCGGGACAGCCTACGGGGATACGCAGTATTTT
TRBJ2-1 | - | TRBV28 | - | CASSFRGAANEQFF | TGTGCCAGCAGTTTTCGGGGGGCGGCCAATGAGCAGTTCTTC
TRBJ2-7 | - | TRBV7-2 | - | CASSRAGQNYEQYF | TGTGCCAGCAGCCGGGCCGGACAGAACTACGAGCAGTACTTC
TRBJ1-3 | - | TRBV6-6 | once | CASSYGGLSTGNTIYF | TGTGCCAGCAGCTATGGGGGACTGTCCACTGGAAACACCATATATTTT
TRBJ2-3 | TRBD1 | TRBV5-1 | - | CASSLQGALADTQYF | TGCGCCAGCAGCTTACAGGGGGCGCTCGCAGATACGCAGTATTTT
TRBJ2-1 | TRBD1 | TRBV10-3 | - | CATGQGSRNEQFF | TGTGCCACTGGACAGGGGAGCCGGAATGAGCAGTTCTTC